This T cell receptor beta chain was retrieved from a study of cytomegalovirus exposure and HLA in healthy donors. Study-level results: Further analysis was carried out later, and it showed several of the most significant clusters appearing linked to common viral pathogens. Fewer than 20,000 TCR beta sequences were associated with HLA alleles at 0.05 false discovery rate in a later analysis. Researchers reportedly found TCR beta sequences accurately predicted most subjects' HLA-A and HLA-B alleles.

V shed 4 bases and J 3 bases; nucleotides not matched to a gene: 9. The CDR3 contains 16 residues. Germline V CDR1 and CDR2: MNHNY, SVGAGI (reference sequence). PCR primers comprised 60 Vbeta and 13 Jbeta primers. In the authors' workflow: Tens of millions of unique TCR beta chains, 9 million to 11 million shared, were counted in a later analysis. This table comes from immunoSEQ multiplex PCR, and its TCRdb copy is limited to in-frame clones, with some not included. The V and J calls and clone size are taken from that table; D and trimming were inferred from the DNA. Of around 55,000 clones in the sample, roughly 77% are singletons; the top ten hold around 2.4%. Regarding this clone: The antigen is not known.

The specimen sequenced was PBMCs. This receptor was identified in a female donor in good health and CMV-seronegative. The chain is built from TRBV6-6 and TRBJ1-1, with 9 bases that match TRBD1. The CDR3 here is CASSSTGGATDTEAFF. The CDR3 DNA reads as TGTGCCAGCAGTTCGACAGGGGGTGCGACGGACACTGAAGCTTTCTTT.